The 12 T cell receptor beta chains reported below all come from one sample, sequenced in a study of cytomegalovirus exposure and HLA in healthy donors. It was with 60 Vbeta and 13 Jbeta primers that the PCR ran. Here immunoSEQ multiplex PCR was the method, and the copy in TCRdb shows in-frame clones only, minus some. The table includes about 190,000 clones, around 84% detected once. The sequenced sample was PBMCs. These receptors came from a woman younger than 35 in good health and CMV-seronegative.

This chain joins TRBV30 and TRBJ1-5, with a weak D call TRBD1 (5 bases). The CDR3 loop spans 15 amino acids. CDR1 is GTSNPN, CDR2 SVGIG, per germline (reference sequence). Trimming pared 3 bases from V and 3 bases from J, leaving 15 bases between. CDR3 protein: CAWRGGASLNQPQHF. The CDR3 region has the DNA TGTGCCTGGAGGGGTGGGGCCAGCCTCAATCAGCCCCAGCATTTT.

The gene calls are TRBV9 and TRBJ2-7; D perhaps matches TRBD1 (5 bases). Trimming shortened V by 5 bases and J by 0 bases, and 15 bases separated the two germline ends. The germline V gene encodes CDR1 SGDLS and CDR2 YYNGEE. This CDR3 contains 15 residues. The CDR3 here is CASSESGASSYEQYF. CDR3 DNA sequence: TGTGCCAGCAGTGAATCTGGGGCTAGCTCCTACGAGCAGTACTTC.

A word on this clone: A read error may produce the germline difference seen at one junction end. The J gene is TRBJ1-2, the V gene TRBV30, with D perhaps matching TRBD1 (5 bases). Per germline, CDR1 GTSNPN and CDR2 SVGIG (reference sequence). The CDR3 consists of 11 residues. The CDR3 DNA is TGTGCCTGGGGTGTCGGGGGAGGCTACACCTTC. It specifies CAWGVGGGYTF.

The V and J genes are TRBV5-4 and TRBJ1-1, with D perhaps matching TRBD1 (5 bases). This CDR3 comprises 13 residues. CDR1 is SGHNT, CDR2 YYREEE, per germline (reference sequence). V was pared by 0 bases and J by 7 bases, with 10 bases between. DNA of the CDR3: TGTGCCAGCAGCTTGGCAGGGATTGGTGAAGCTTTCTTT. Amino acids: CASSLAGIGEAFF.

V gene TRBV6-5 combines with J gene TRBJ1-2, with a possible D match to TRBD1 (6 bases). V dropped 4 bases and J dropped 8 bases, with 23 bases sitting between them. CDR1 and CDR2 (germline): MNHEY, SVGAGI. CDR3 length: 16 amino acids. This chain's CDR3 is CASSFYPGVRTVGYTF. CDR3 bases: TGTGCCAGCAGTTTTTATCCCGGGGTACGGACAGTAGGCTACACCTTC.

CDR3 coding DNA: TGCGCCACCTTGGGGGGAGAGGGTCAGCCCCAGCATTTT. This gives the protein CATLGGEGQPQHF. The chain recombines TRBV10-2 with TRBJ1-5; D possibly corresponds to TRBD1 (5 bases). The CDR3 extends over 13 amino acids. The germline CDR1 and CDR2 sequences are WSHSY and SAAADI. V was cut by 10 bases and J by 6 bases, with 16 bases left in between.

The chain employs TRBV7-8 and TRBJ1-1; D might be TRBD1 (5 bases). CDR3 size: 17 residues. The V and J ends lost 6 bases and 1 base respectively, with 21 bases between them. Per germline, CDR1 SGHVS and CDR2 FQNEAQ. This CDR3 is CASRPGIRRTGNTEAFF. The CDR3 DNA follows: TGTGCCAGCAGACCCGGCATCCGGAGAACAGGGAACACTGAAGCTTTCTTT. The entire variable domain, with the rest obtained from reference TRBV7-8 and TRBJ1-1, is as follows: GAGVSQSPRYKVAKRGQDVALRCDPISGHVSLFWYQQALGQGPEFLTYFQNEAQLDKSGLPSDRFFAERPEGSVSTLKIQRTQQEDSAVYLCASRPGIRRTGNTEAFFGQGTRLTVV.

The chain couples TRBV7-9 to TRBJ2-5, with D possibly TRBD2 on 5 matching bases. The CDR3 consists of 16 residues. Trimming cost V 9 bases and J 7 bases, with 27 bases left between them. Germline V gives CDR1 SEHNR, CDR2 FQNEAQ (reference sequence). CDR3 amino acids: CASSNWVSGPSRTQYF. CDR3 bases: TGTGCCAGTAGTAATTGGGTCAGCGGACCCTCGCGGACCCAGTACTTC.

This rearrangement joins TRBV28 to TRBJ2-1; 7 bases line up with TRBD2. Trimming removed 5 bases from V and 5 bases from J; junction bases left unmatched: 6. The CDR3 extends over 14 amino acids. Germline V lookup: CDR1 MDHEN, CDR2 SYDVKM. The CDR3 reads CASSGGDPHNEQFF. CDR3 bases: TGTGCCAGCAGTGGGGGGGACCCCCACAATGAGCAGTTCTTC.

V usage is TRBV6-1 and J usage is TRBJ1-4; D is perhaps TRBD1 (5 bases). V was trimmed by 4 bases and J by 1 base, leaving 16 bases between them. The CDR3 runs to 17 residues. The germline V gene encodes CDR1 MNHNS and CDR2 SASEGT. CDR3 bases: TGTGCCAGCAGTGGCCACCCGAGGGGAGGAACTAATGAAAAACTGTTTTTT. This sequence encodes CASSGHPRGGTNEKLFF.

This rearrangement joins TRBV11-3 to TRBJ2-7; 7 bases fit TRBD2. From germline, CDR1 is SGHNT and CDR2 YENEEA. The CDR3 runs 14 residues. The trim removed 1 base at V and 4 bases at J, leaving 4 bases unmatched. CDR3 loop: CASSLVASGYEQYF. CDR3 in DNA: TGTGCCAGCAGCTTAGTCGCTAGCGGTTACGAGCAGTACTTC.

This clone occurred a few times. This specimen includes other DNA sequences encoding the same CDR3. This chain connects TRBV4-3 to TRBJ1-1; D might be TRBD1 (5 bases). Trimming cost V 0 bases and J 3 bases, with 8 bases left between them. Germline lookup yields CDR1 LGHNA and CDR2 YSLEER. The CDR3 extends over 14 amino acids. CDR3 bases: TGCGCCAGCAGCCAAGATGGAGGGGACACTGAAGCTTTCTTT. Amino acids: CASSQDGGDTEAFF.